What follows are 5 T cell receptor beta chains derived from one specimen sequenced in a study of blood T cell repertoires in COVID-19. TCRdb's table, derived via immunoSEQ multiplex PCR, lists solely in-frame clones and lacks some. The repertoire holds under 300,000 clones, more than 70% seen once, with roughly 2.5% in the top ten. Input material: PBMCs or T cells enriched from blood (not recorded which). The receptors derive from a woman in her forties with acute COVID-19.

The genes are TRBV11-2 and TRBJ2-7; D might be TRBD2 (5 bases). CDR1 is SGHAT and CDR2 is FQNNGV in the germline V gene. The CDR3 runs to 13 residues. Trimming cost V 5 bases and J 6 bases, with 14 bases left between them. As DNA, the CDR3 is TGTGCCAGCAGCCAGCACCTAGCTGTCGAGCAGTACTTC. It codes for CASSQHLAVEQYF.

The rearrangement uses TRBV5-1 and TRBJ2-3; the D gene is possibly TRBD2 (7 bases). The CDR3 totals 15 residues. CDR1 is SGHRS, CDR2 YFSETQ, per germline. V was cut by 7 bases and J by 3 bases, with 18 bases left in between. The CDR3 nucleotides are TGCGCCAGCGAGAGAGCGGGGAGGGGGACAGATACGCAGTATTTT. As protein: CASERAGRGTDTQYF.

The genes are TRBV20-1 and TRBJ1-1; D call uncertain. With 6 bases removed from V and 6 bases from J, the gap between germline ends came to 8 bases. The germline CDR1 and CDR2 sequences are DFQATT and SNEGSKA (reference sequence). The CDR3 covers 10 residues. The chain's CDR3 is CSALRAEAFF. In DNA, the CDR3 is TGCAGTGCGCTTCGGGCTGAAGCTTTCTTT.

V is TRBV19 and J is TRBJ2-7, with 9 bases lining up with TRBD1. The V segment lost 0 bases and the J segment 3 bases; nucleotides outside the gene matches: 6. Germline lookup yields CDR1 LNHDA and CDR2 SQIVND (reference sequence). There are 16 residues in the CDR3. The CDR3 region has the DNA TGTGCCAGTAGTATAGAGGCCGGGACAGGGATCTACGAGCAGTACTTC. It specifies CASSIEAGTGIYEQYF.

This chain joins TRBV18 and TRBJ1-2; D not resolved. Trimming removed 3 bases from V and 5 bases from J, with 16 bases in between. CDR1 KGHSH and CDR2 LQKENI come from the germline V gene. This CDR3 is 15 amino acids long. The CDR3 loop reads CASSPPLGPGYGYTF. As DNA, the CDR3 is TGTGCCAGCTCACCTCCCCTCGGGCCGGGGTATGGCTACACCTTC.